This T cell receptor (beta chain) was sequenced in a study of cytomegalovirus exposure and HLA in healthy donors. In germline, CDR1 is SNHLY, CDR2 FYNNEI. CDR3 length: 15 amino acids. Trimming shortened V by 7 bases and J by 0 bases, and 14 bases separated the two germline ends. Amplification used 60 Vbeta primers and 13 Jbeta primers. The table came from immunoSEQ multiplex PCR; TCRdb's copy has only in-frame clones and leaves some out. Here the sample spans more than 95,000 clones, around 74% being singletons. The clonotype originates from a woman between 45 and 65 years old in good health and CMV-seropositive. This rearrangement joins TRBV2 to TRBJ2-3; D might be TRBD1 (5 bases). Material for sequencing was PBMCs. The CDR3 DNA sequence: TGTGCCAGCAAACAGGACACCCCTAGCACAGATACGCAGTATTTT. Residues: CASKQDTPSTDTQYF.